Each of the 30 T cell receptor beta chains below was sequenced from the same sample in a study of blood T cell repertoires in COVID-19. Here immunoSEQ multiplex PCR was the method, and the copy in TCRdb shows in-frame clones only, minus some. The repertoire holds roughly 200,000 clones, with 80% to 90% as singletons. The sequenced material came from peripheral blood. These receptors were collected from a woman aged 40 to 50 with COVID-19, enrolled during active disease.

V gene TRBV7-3 combines with J gene TRBJ2-1; TRBD1 might be the D (6 bases). Trimming pared 3 bases from V and 0 bases from J, leaving 12 bases between. There are 16 residues in the CDR3. In germline, CDR1 is SGHTA, CDR2 FQGTGA. CDR3 DNA sequence: TGTGCCAGCAGCTTCGGACAGTGGGGCTCCTACAATGAGCAGTTCTTC. Protein sequence: CASSFGQWGSYNEQFF.

This clone was detected once. As DNA, the CDR3 is TGTGCCAGCAGTTTAGCGGGAGACTATGGCTACACCTTC. Encoded protein: CASSLAGDYGYTF. V gene TRBV12-3 or TRBV12-4 combines with J gene TRBJ1-2; D not certain. The CDR3 covers 13 residues. Trimming took off 0 bases at V and 3 bases at J, with 5 bases between the two ends.

This clone appeared a few times. The chain has TRBV27 and TRBJ2-2; 8 bases match TRBD1. The junction had 3 bases not matched to a gene; V was cut back by 9 bases and J by 3 bases. Germline V lookup: CDR1 MNHEY, CDR2 SMNVEV (reference sequence). The CDR3 totals 13 residues. CDR3 nucleotide sequence: TGTGCCAGTGCGACAGGGGACACCGGGGAGCTGTTTTTT. Translated: CASATGDTGELFF.

This chain uses TRBV28 with TRBJ1-5; D is uncertain. V was cut by 6 bases and J by 2 bases, with 11 bases left in between. The CDR3 has 14 amino acids. Germline CDR1 and CDR2: MDHEN and SYDVKM. DNA for the CDR3: TGTGCCAGCAGCCCAGTTCAAGGCAATCAGCCCCAGCATTTT. This encodes CASSPVQGNQPQHF.

This clone was found once. J is TRBJ1-1 and V is TRBV18; 11 bases are shared with TRBD1. The CDR3 totals 13 residues. The V gene's germline CDR1 is KGHSH and CDR2 LQKENI. J lost 5 bases, V lost 8 bases, and 4 bases had no gene match. Here the CDR3 reads CASRGTGGTEAFF. As DNA, the CDR3 is TGTGCCAGCCGAGGGACAGGGGGGACTGAAGCTTTCTTT.

The V call is TRBV3-1 (or the pseudogene TRBV3-2), the J call TRBJ2-7, with 8 bases lining up with TRBD1. Trimming took 4 bases from V and 3 from J; bases not matched to a gene: 11. The germline V gene has CDR1 LGHDT and CDR2 YNNKEL (reference sequence). CDR3 length: 16 residues. The CDR3 loop is CASSLSGQDYYYEQYF. For the CDR3, the DNA is TGTGCCAGCAGCCTCTCGGGACAGGATTATTACTACGAGCAGTACTTC.

The J gene is TRBJ2-5, the V gene TRBV2, with 10 bases fitting TRBD1. With V trimmed by 10 bases and J by 1 base, 3 bases remained unmatched. Germline-derived CDR1 and CDR2 are SNHLY and FYNNEI. The CDR3 covers 13 residues. CDR3: CATGQGVQETQYF. Written as DNA, the CDR3 is TGTGCCACAGGACAGGGGGTCCAAGAGACCCAGTACTTC.

This clone showed up just a few times. The V and J genes are TRBV2 and TRBJ1-5; no definite D call. This CDR3 contains 13 residues. V shed 3 bases and J shed 3 bases, with 6 bases lying between them. Germline assignment: CDR1 SNHLY and CDR2 FYNNEI. CDR3 in DNA: TGTGCCAGCAGTGACGGGTACAATCAGCCCCAGCATTTT. As protein: CASSDGYNQPQHF.

The V gene is TRBV7-3, the J gene TRBJ2-1, with a tentative D call TRBD2 (5 bases). The CDR3 extends over 13 amino acids. Germline CDR1 SGHTA, CDR2 FQGTGA. V was pared by 3 bases and J by 7 bases, with 10 bases between. The CDR3, as DNA: TGTGCCAGCAGCTTCTATCGGGGAAATGAGCAGTTCTTC. It yields the protein CASSFYRGNEQFF.

J is TRBJ2-1 and V is TRBV6-5, with TRBD2 matching over 7 bases. This CDR3 has 13 residues. The trim removed 8 bases at V and 4 bases at J, leaving 5 bases unmatched. Germline-derived CDR1 and CDR2 are MNHEY and SVGAGI. The CDR3 sequence is CASGTSEYNEQFF. The CDR3 region has the DNA TGTGCCAGCGGAACTAGCGAATACAATGAGCAGTTCTTC.

The chain is built from TRBV28 and TRBJ2-5; no firm D call. CDR3 length: 10 amino acids. Trimming removed 6 bases at V and 5 bases at J, with 4 bases between. Germline V gene sequence: CDR1 MDHEN, CDR2 SYDVKM. DNA for the CDR3: TGTGCCAGCAGATCGGAGACCCAGTACTTC. The encoded protein is CASRSETQYF. Together with reference TRBV28 and TRBJ2-5, the CDR3 gives the full variable domain: DVKVTQSSRYLVKRTGEKVFLECVQDMDHENMFWYRQDPGLGLRLIYFSYDVKMKEKGDIPEGYSVSREKKERFSLILESASTNQTSMYLCASRSETQYFGPGTRLLVL.

The genes are TRBV5-1 and TRBJ1-5; the match to TRBD1 covers 10 bases. The germline V gene has CDR1 SGHRS and CDR2 YFSETQ. The CDR3 contains 15 residues. Unmatched junction bases numbered 4, after V lost 2 bases and J lost 5 bases. Here the CDR3 reads CASSLGTGDHQPQHF. The CDR3 bases are TGCGCCAGCAGCTTAGGGACAGGGGATCATCAGCCCCAGCATTTT.

The rearrangement links TRBV10-3 to TRBJ1-6; D not resolved. Germline CDR1 reads ENHRY; CDR2 reads SYGVKD. This CDR3 has 14 amino acids. The V gene lost 0 bases and the J gene lost 7 bases, with 7 bases spanning the gap. This CDR3 reads CAISESPANSPLHF. In DNA, the CDR3 is TGTGCCATCAGTGAGTCCCCAGCGAATTCACCCCTCCACTTT.

The V gene is TRBV15, the J gene TRBJ2-7; 12 positions match TRBD2. From germline, CDR1 is LNHNV and CDR2 YYDKDF (reference sequence). V gave up 4 bases and J gave up 7 bases; unmatched junction bases: 11. The CDR3 is made up of 16 amino acids. The DNA for the CDR3 is TGTGCCACCAGCAACGAGAAGCTAGCGGGAGGGCAGGAGCAGTACTTC. Encoded protein: CATSNEKLAGGQEQYF.

The gene calls are TRBV5-1 and TRBJ2-3; D ambiguous. Germline V gives CDR1 SGHRS, CDR2 YFSETQ. Trimming took off 1 base at V and 7 bases at J, with 16 bases between the two ends. The CDR3 length is 15 residues. DNA of the CDR3: TGCGCCAGCAGCTTGTTGCCTGACTCGCAATATACGCAGTATTTT. It codes for CASSLLPDSQYTQYF.

This chain uses TRBV28 with TRBJ2-7; 8 bases match TRBD1. This CDR3 spans 14 amino acids. Trimming at V came to 5 bases and at J to 5 bases, leaving 8 bases not matched to a gene. Germline V gene sequence: CDR1 MDHEN, CDR2 SYDVKM. CDR3 protein: CASSPQGAPHEQYF. The CDR3 DNA is TGTGCCAGCAGTCCTCAGGGGGCCCCCCACGAGCAGTACTTC.

This chain connects TRBV12-3 or TRBV12-4 to TRBJ2-7; TRBD1 aligns across 9 bases. CDR3 length equals 12 residues. CDR3 bases: TGTTCAAGACAGGGGGATTCCTACGAGCAGTACGTC. Protein sequence: CSRQGDSYEQYV.

The chain has TRBV9 and TRBJ2-3; D may be TRBD2 (5 bases). V shed 4 bases and J shed 2 bases, with 17 bases lying between them. The CDR3 consists of 16 residues. Germline V CDR1 and CDR2: SGDLS, YYNGEE. CDR3 coding DNA: TGTGCCAGCAGCCACGGAACAGCGGAGTACACAGATACGCAGTATTTT. Translation: CASSHGTAEYTDTQYF.

CDR3 loop: CASSWDRAPTSSGANVLTF. The DNA of the CDR3 is TGTGCCAGCAGCTGGGACAGGGCCCCCACAAGCTCTGGGGCCAACGTCCTGACTTTC. The chain carries TRBV28 and TRBJ2-6, with 9 bases lining up with TRBD1. Germline CDR1 is MDHEN and CDR2 is SYDVKM. The CDR3 runs 19 residues. V shed 6 bases and J 0 bases; nucleotides not matched to a gene: 12.

This chain joins TRBV6-6 and TRBJ2-1; 7 bases are shared with TRBD2. Germline CDR1 MNHNY, CDR2 SVGAGI (reference sequence). V trimming: 3 bases; J trimming: 8 bases; junction bases outside the gene matches: 10. This CDR3 region has 15 residues. The CDR3 region has the DNA TGTGCCAGCAGTTATTCACGGGGGGTTATGGATGAGCAGTTCTTC. Encoded protein: CASSYSRGVMDEQFF.

This chain links TRBV6-6 with TRBJ2-7; the D is unclear. The CDR3 length is 16 residues. Per germline, CDR1 MNHNY and CDR2 SVGAGI (reference sequence). The V end lost 0 bases, the J end lost 1 base, and 13 bases lay between the germline ends. The CDR3 DNA follows: TGTGCCAGCAGTTACTCGATGGCTAGTCAGTCCTACGAGCAGTACTTC. The encoded protein is CASSYSMASQSYEQYF.

The V call is TRBV5-1, the J call TRBJ1-4; a possible D gene is TRBD1 (5 bases). V lost 0 bases and J 4 bases, leaving 13 bases between the germline ends. This CDR3 has 16 amino acids. Germline V gene sequence: CDR1 SGHRS, CDR2 YFSETQ. The CDR3 DNA follows: TGCGCCAGCAGCTTGGCCCCCACAGGTATTAATGAAAAACTGTTTTTT. It specifies CASSLAPTGINEKLFF.

The chain recombines TRBV2 with TRBJ1-5; TRBD1 matches 10 bases. CDR3 length equals 13 residues. V trimming: 7 bases; J trimming: 7 bases; junction bases outside the gene matches: 4. Germline loops: CDR1 SNHLY, CDR2 FYNNEI. The CDR3 DNA reads TGTGCCAGCACTTGGACAGGGGGACAGCCCCAGCATTTT. Its protein product is CASTWTGGQPQHF.

J is TRBJ2-7 and V is TRBV6-5; 10 nucleotides match TRBD2. The CDR3 spans 14 residues. V shed 10 bases, J shed 13 bases, and the junction held 19 bases outside the gene matches. Germline V CDR1 and CDR2: MNHEY, SVGAGI. CDR3 region: CATGLAAGEGRFYF. The CDR3 DNA is TGTGCCACCGGACTAGCGGCGGGAGAAGGGAGGTTTTACTTC.

The V call is TRBV10-2, the J call TRBJ2-1; 9 nucleotides align to TRBD2. Germline CDR1 WSHSY, CDR2 SAAADI. Losses at the gene ends were 5 bases for V and 0 bases for J; bases not matched to a gene: 8. There are 17 residues in the CDR3. CDR3 sequence (DNA): TGCGCCAGCAGTAAAAGCGGGGGGCCGATCTCCTACAATGAGCAGTTCTTC. Its protein is CASSKSGGPISYNEQFF.

The chain links TRBV19 to TRBJ2-2; 7 nucleotides match TRBD2. Germline V gives CDR1 LNHDA, CDR2 SQIVND (reference sequence). The CDR3 consists of 14 residues. V trimming: 1 base; J trimming: 6 bases; junction bases outside the gene matches: 2. Here the CDR3 DNA reads TGTGCCAGTAGTATAGGGACTAGTTCCGGGGAGCTGTTTTTT. Encoded protein: CASSIGTSSGELFF.

The J gene is TRBJ2-1, the V gene TRBV6-5; tentative D call: TRBD1 (6 bases). Germline CDR1 MNHEY, CDR2 SVGAGI. V lost 8 bases and J lost 4, with 15 bases in between. This CDR3 region has 14 residues. The CDR3 nucleotides read TGTGCCAGCCTGGGCAGGGACACGTACAATGAGCAGTTCTTC. Encoded protein: CASLGRDTYNEQFF.

V gene TRBV2 combines with J gene TRBJ1-5; tentative D call: TRBD1 (6 bases). V lost 5 bases, J lost 0 bases, and 8 bases lay in between. Germline V gives CDR1 SNHLY, CDR2 FYNNEI. This CDR3 comprises 14 residues. The DNA for the CDR3 is TGTGCCAGCAGTTGGACAGATAGCAATCAGCCCCAGCATTTT. Encoded protein: CASSWTDSNQPQHF.

The rearrangement uses TRBV2 and TRBJ1-2, with TRBD1 as a possible D gene (6 bases). Germline values: CDR1 SNHLY, CDR2 FYNNEI. The CDR3 totals 12 residues. V was cut by 8 bases and J by 9 bases, with 16 bases left in between. For the CDR3, the DNA is TGTGCCAGCGGGGGGGCCTCCCATCGCTACACCTTC. Translation: CASGGASHRYTF.

V and J are TRBV6-5 and TRBJ2-1; 7 bases agree with TRBD2. Germline loops: CDR1 MNHEY, CDR2 SVGAGI. J was trimmed by 1 base and V by 7 bases; bases with no gene match: 4. The CDR3 length is 14 residues. This CDR3 is CASTRDYSYNEQFF. The CDR3 region has the DNA TGTGCCAGCACCCGGGACTATTCCTACAATGAGCAGTTCTTC.